Listed here are 19 T cell receptor beta chains from one sample, sequenced in a study of blood T cell repertoires in COVID-19. The table came from immunoSEQ multiplex PCR; TCRdb's copy has only in-frame clones and leaves some out. The sample includes 100,000 or so clones, approximately 80% seen only once; the top ten take under 25%. Sequencing used peripheral blood. Receptors originate from a man in his 70s with active or convalescent COVID-19.

This clone was seen once. V usage is TRBV9 and J usage is TRBJ2-1; 9 bases match TRBD2. The length of the CDR3 is 13 residues. Germline loops: CDR1 SGDLS, CDR2 YYNGEE. The V and J ends lost 4 bases and 7 bases, in that order; junction bases with no gene match: 3. The CDR3 region is CASSRLAGNEQFF. DNA for the CDR3: TGTGCCAGCAGCCGGCTAGCGGGAAATGAGCAGTTCTTC. The variable domain in full, completed from reference TRBV9 and TRBJ2-1, reads DSGVTQTPKHLITATGQRVTLRCSPRSGDLSVYWYQQSLDQGLQFLIQYYNGEERAKGNILERFSAQQFPDLHSELNLSSLELGDSALYFCASSRLAGNEQFFGPGTRLTVL.

The chain joins TRBV4-2 to TRBJ2-7; perhaps TRBD2 as D (6 bases). Trimming pared 4 bases from V and 0 bases from J, leaving 10 bases between. CDR3 length: 14 residues. Germline V gene data show CDR1 as LGHNA and CDR2 as YNFKEQ. The CDR3 DNA reads TGTGCCAGCAGCCCTGGGGACTTCTCCTACGAGCAGTACTTC. Its translation: CASSPGDFSYEQYF.

This clone has just one count. V usage is TRBV3-1 (or the pseudogene TRBV3-2) and J usage is TRBJ1-1, with 9 bases that match TRBD1. Germline values: CDR1 LGHDT, CDR2 YNNKEL (reference sequence). V dropped 1 base and J dropped 7; count of bases not matched to a gene: 10. There are 16 residues in the CDR3. The CDR3 region is CASSQVRTGVTIEAFF. CDR3 sequence (DNA): TGTGCCAGCAGCCAAGTGCGGACAGGGGTGACTATTGAAGCTTTCTTT.

The sample holds a few counts of this clone. A much larger clone lies one base from this, so it may be a read error. The chain links TRBV5-4 to TRBJ1-2; TRBD1 might be the D (6 bases). This CDR3 comprises 13 residues. In germline, CDR1 is SGHNT, CDR2 YYREEE (reference sequence). Trimming shortened V by 4 bases and J by 4 bases, and 11 bases separated the two germline ends. The DNA of the CDR3 is TGTGCCAGCAGCCCCGGGACAAGCTATGGCTACACCTTC. Protein: CASSPGTSYGYTF.

This clone has a handful of counts. The chain is built from TRBV9 and TRBJ1-2; perhaps TRBD1 as D (6 bases). The CDR3 is 14 residues long. Per the germline V gene, CDR1 is SGDLS and CDR2 is YYNGEE. Deletions cut 3 bases from V and 3 bases from J, with 12 bases between. Written as DNA, the CDR3 is TGTGCCAGCAGCGCCCAGGACAGTTACTATGGCTACACCTTC. Translated, it gives CASSAQDSYYGYTF.

This chain connects TRBV28 to TRBJ2-1; 7 bases match TRBD2. Looked up from germline, CDR1 is MDHEN and CDR2 is SYDVKM. The CDR3 consists of 16 residues. With V trimmed by 4 bases and J by 1 base, 7 bases remained unmatched. The CDR3 loop reads CASSSSGALSYNEQFF. The CDR3 DNA follows: TGTGCCAGCAGTTCAAGCGGGGCGCTATCCTACAATGAGCAGTTCTTC. The full variable domain, its missing parts supplied by reference TRBV28 and TRBJ2-1, is DVKVTQSSRYLVKRTGEKVFLECVQDMDHENMFWYRQDPGLGLRLIYFSYDVKMKEKGDIPEGYSVSREKKERFSLILESASTNQTSMYLCASSSSGALSYNEQFFGPGTRLTVL.

V gene TRBV3-1 (or the pseudogene TRBV3-2) combines with J gene TRBJ2-7, with D hard to call. Deletions cut 6 bases from V and 5 bases from J, with 14 bases between. CDR1 and CDR2 from the germline V gene are LGHDT and YNNKEL (reference sequence). The length of the CDR3 is 13 residues. The CDR3 spells CASSLRHDHEQYF. The CDR3 DNA is TGTGCCAGCAGTCTTCGACACGACCACGAGCAGTACTTC.

This chain joins TRBV5-1 and TRBJ1-3, with no clear D. Deletions cut 4 bases from V and 0 bases from J, with 11 bases between. Germline CDR1 SGHRS, CDR2 YFSETQ. The CDR3 is made up of 15 amino acids. In DNA form, the CDR3 reads TGCGCCAGCAGCCTGTTTCCCAGCTCTGGAAACACCATATATTTT. Translating it yields CASSLFPSSGNTIYF.

This clone was seen a few times. The chain joins TRBV10-3 to TRBJ2-1, with D uncertain. The germline V gene has CDR1 ENHRY and CDR2 SYGVKD. The CDR3 runs to 13 residues. V was cut by 3 bases and J by 7 bases, with 10 bases left in between. CDR3 loop: CAISEGDGNEQFF. Written as DNA, the CDR3 is TGTGCCATCAGTGAAGGAGACGGTAATGAGCAGTTCTTC.

The chain uses TRBV5-1 and TRBJ2-7, with D possibly matching TRBD2 (6 bases). V dropped 7 bases and J dropped 5 bases, with 16 bases sitting between them. This CDR3 contains 13 residues. Germline values: CDR1 SGHRS, CDR2 YFSETQ. CDR3 DNA sequence: TGCGCCAGCCGGGAGTTGGGAACCGACGAGCAGTACTTC. Translating gives CASRELGTDEQYF.

V is TRBV7-3 and J is TRBJ2-5; 13 bases are shared with TRBD2. Germline CDR1 reads SGHTA; CDR2 reads FQGTGA. V lost 2 bases and J lost 5; bases outside the gene matches: 5. The length of the CDR3 is 16 residues. The CDR3 spells CASSLEGTSGAETQYF. CDR3 in DNA: TGTGCCAGCAGCTTAGAAGGGACTAGCGGGGCGGAGACCCAGTACTTC.

In its sample, this clone was seen once. The genes are TRBV28 and TRBJ1-3, with 9 bases fitting TRBD1. J lost 3 bases, V lost 10 bases, and 10 bases had no gene match. Germline CDR1 is MDHEN and CDR2 is SYDVKM. This CDR3 has 15 residues. The CDR3 loop reads CATRPGQGIGNTIYF. The CDR3 DNA follows: TGTGCCACCCGCCCGGGACAGGGAATTGGAAACACCATATATTTT.

The chain carries TRBV5-5 and TRBJ1-5; D may be TRBD1 (5 bases). This CDR3 has 14 residues. Trimming took 4 bases from V and 11 from J, leaving 19 bases between them. CDR1 is SGHKS, CDR2 YYEKEE, per germline (reference sequence). The CDR3 DNA reads as TGTGCCAGCAGCCGAGACAGCACGGTTTTGGCCCAGCATTTT. Residues: CASSRDSTVLAQHF.

The chain carries TRBV19 and TRBJ2-7, with a weak D call TRBD1 (5 bases). Germline CDR1 is LNHDA and CDR2 is SQIVND (reference sequence). V was shortened by 1 base and J by 2 bases, with 6 bases between the two germline ends. The CDR3 is 13 amino acids. This CDR3 reads CASSIADTYEQYF. CDR3 sequence (DNA): TGTGCCAGTAGTATAGCGGACACCTACGAGCAGTACTTC.

The DNA of the CDR3 is TGTGCCACGGCCGACAGTCGAGTAGGAGAAAAACTGTTTTTT. Protein product: CATADSRVGEKLFF. J is TRBJ1-4 and V is TRBV25-1; tentative D call: TRBD1 (5 bases). Per the germline V gene, CDR1 is MGHDK and CDR2 is SYGVNS. The V end lost 10 bases, the J end lost 8 bases, and 20 bases lay between the germline ends. The CDR3 is made up of 14 amino acids. Full variable domain (outside the CDR3, taken from reference TRBV25-1 and TRBJ1-4): EADIYQTPRYLVIGTGKKITLECSQTMGHDKMYWYQQDPGMELHLIHYSYGVNSTEKGDLSSESTVSRIRTEHFPLTLESARPSHTSQYLCATADSRVGEKLFFGSGTQLSVL.

The chain combines TRBV10-3 with TRBJ2-3, with 8 positions matching TRBD2. The CDR3 totals 15 residues. Germline V gene data show CDR1 as ENHRY and CDR2 as SYGVKD. Unmatched junction bases numbered 6, after V lost 4 bases and J lost 3 bases. The CDR3 DNA is TGTGCCATCAGTGGCGGGGGGTTCACAACAGATACGCAGTATTTT. It encodes CAISGGGFTTDTQYF.

The rearrangement links TRBV7-3 to TRBJ2-3; 9 nucleotides line up with TRBD2. Germline V CDR1 and CDR2: SGHTA, FQGTGA. The CDR3 contains 19 residues. After removal of 5 bases from V and 6 bases from J, the junction contained 21 bases not matched to a gene. CDR3 protein: CASSGRGVGSGGSADTQYF. The CDR3 DNA reads TGTGCCAGCAGCGGCCGCGGGGTGGGTAGCGGGGGTTCTGCCGATACGCAGTATTTT.

The rearrangement uses TRBV19 and TRBJ2-7; 12 nucleotides agree with TRBD2. The CDR3 runs to 17 residues. Germline V CDR1 and CDR2: LNHDA, SQIVND (reference sequence). After removal of 1 base from V and 2 bases from J, the junction contained 6 bases not matched to a gene. This CDR3 is CASSIASGRASPYEQYF. The CDR3 bases are TGTGCCAGTAGTATAGCTAGCGGGAGGGCCTCCCCCTACGAGCAGTACTTC.

The chain employs TRBV3-1 (or the pseudogene TRBV3-2) and TRBJ2-1; TRBD2 aligns across 12 bases. Germline CDR1 LGHDT, CDR2 YNNKEL (reference sequence). This CDR3 spans 16 amino acids. With 4 bases clipped from V and 5 bases from J, the junction kept 6 bases outside the gene matches. CDR3 sequence: CASSLLAGGLHNEQFF. The CDR3 DNA sequence: TGTGCCAGCAGCCTACTAGCGGGGGGCCTTCACAATGAGCAGTTCTTC.